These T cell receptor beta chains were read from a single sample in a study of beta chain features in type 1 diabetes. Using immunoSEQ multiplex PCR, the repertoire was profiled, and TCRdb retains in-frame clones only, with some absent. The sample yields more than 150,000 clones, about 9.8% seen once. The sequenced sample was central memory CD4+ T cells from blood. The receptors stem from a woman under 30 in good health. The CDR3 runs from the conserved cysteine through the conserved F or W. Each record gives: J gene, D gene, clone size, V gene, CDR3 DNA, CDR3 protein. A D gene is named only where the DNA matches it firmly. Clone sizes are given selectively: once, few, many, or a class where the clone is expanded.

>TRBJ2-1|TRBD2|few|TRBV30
TGTGCCTGGAGTCGAGGTTGGGGGACTAGCGGGAGAAATGAGCAGTTCTTC
CAWSRGWGTSGRNEQFF
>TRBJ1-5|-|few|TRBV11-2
TGTGCCAGCAGCTTAAGCGAGGCCCAGCCCCAGCATTTT
CASSLSEAQPQHF
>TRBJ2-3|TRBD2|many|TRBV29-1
TGCAGCGTTGACGGGGGGGCTAGTCGGAAGAATACGCAGTATTTT
CSVDGGASRKNTQYF
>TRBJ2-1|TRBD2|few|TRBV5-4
TGTGCCAGCGGACTAGCGGGGCCGTACAATGAGCAGTTCTTC
CASGLAGPYNEQFF
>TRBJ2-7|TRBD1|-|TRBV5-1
TGCGCCAGCAGCTTGGCCGGGACAGGCTACTACGAGCAGTACTTC
CASSLAGTGYYEQYF
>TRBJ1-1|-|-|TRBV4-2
TGTGCCAGCAGCCAAGAGGGGAGGATGAACACTGAAGCTTTCTTT
CASSQEGRMNTEAFF
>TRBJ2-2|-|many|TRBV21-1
TGTGCCAGCAGCAAAGGACTAGCGGGATCATACACCGGGGAGCTGTTTTTT
CASSKGLAGSYTGELFF
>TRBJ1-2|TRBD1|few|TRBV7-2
TGTGCCAGCAGCTTAACGGGCGGGACAGTTTATGGCTACACCTTC
CASSLTGGTVYGYTF
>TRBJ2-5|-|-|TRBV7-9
TGTGCCAGCAGCGGGGGGGCTAAGACCCAGTACTTC
CASSGGAKTQYF
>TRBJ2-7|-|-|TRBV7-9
TGTGCCAGCAGCATTCAGGGGAGCAGCGAGCAGTACTTC
CASSIQGSSEQYF
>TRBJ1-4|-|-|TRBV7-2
TGTGCCAGCAGCCTCGGGAAGAATTATGGCCCTGAAAAACTGTTTTTT
CASSLGKNYGPEKLFF
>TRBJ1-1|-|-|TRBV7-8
TGTGCCAGCAGCCCTTATGGTTACGGGGCTTTCTTT
CASSPYGYGAFF
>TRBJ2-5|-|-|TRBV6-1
TGTGCCAGCAGTCCCAGTACGGAGACCCAGTACTTC
CASSPSTETQYF
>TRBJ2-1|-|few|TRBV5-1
TGCGCCAGCAGCTTGCCCCCTAGCATAGTGCAGTTCTTC
CASSLPPSIVQFF
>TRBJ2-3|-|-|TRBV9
TGTGCCAGCAGCCCCAGCCCGTCGGGAGTGGGGGCAGATACGCAGTATTTT
CASSPSPSGVGADTQYF
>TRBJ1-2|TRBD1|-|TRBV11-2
TGTGCCAGCAGCTCAATCGGACAGGGTCCATATGGCTACACCTTC
CASSSIGQGPYGYTF
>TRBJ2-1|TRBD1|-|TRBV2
TGTGCCAGCGCATTCCAGGGGGCCAATGAGCAGTTCTTC
CASAFQGANEQFF
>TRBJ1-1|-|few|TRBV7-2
TGTGCCAGCAGCTTAGGTGGGGGGGGAGGCACTGAAGCTTTCTTT
CASSLGGGGGTEAFF
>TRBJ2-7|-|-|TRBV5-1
TGCGCCAGCAGCTTGGAGGCACAGCCCTCCTACGAGCAGTACTTC
CASSLEAQPSYEQYF
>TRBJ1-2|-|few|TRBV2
TGTGCCAGCAGGGAGGGGCTAAGTGGCTACACCTTC
CASREGLSGYTF
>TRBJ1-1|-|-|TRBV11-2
TGTGCCAGCAGTCCCGGGACATGGGCTTTCTTT
CASSPGTWAFF
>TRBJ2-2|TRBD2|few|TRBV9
TGTGCCAGCAGCGTAGGGTTAGCGGGAGAGGCCGGGGAGCTGTTTTTT
CASSVGLAGEAGELFF
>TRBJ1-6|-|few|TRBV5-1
TGCGCCAGCAGCTTGGACCGGGTATCGGGGTCCTCACCCCTCCACTTT
CASSLDRVSGSSPLHF
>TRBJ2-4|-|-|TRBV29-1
TGCAGCGTGGCCTCAGGGGAAAACATTCAGTACTTC
CSVASGENIQYF
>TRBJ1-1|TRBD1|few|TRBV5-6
TGTGCCAGCAGCCCCTGGGACAGGGAGAACACTGAAGCTTTCTTT
CASSPWDRENTEAFF
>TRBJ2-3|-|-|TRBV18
TGTGCCAGCTCACCAGAGAGGAGCACAGATACGCAGTATTTT
CASSPERSTDTQYF
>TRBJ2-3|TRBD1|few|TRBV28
TGTGCCAGCAGCCGGACAGGGCTGGGGGACACAGATACGCAGTATTTT
CASSRTGLGDTDTQYF
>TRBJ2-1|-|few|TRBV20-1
TGCAGTGTTCGGGGGTACAATGAGCAGTTCTTC
CSVRGYNEQFF
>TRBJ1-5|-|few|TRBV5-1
TGCGCCAGCAGCTTGGACGGGTATAGCAATCAGCCCCAGCATTTT
CASSLDGYSNQPQHF
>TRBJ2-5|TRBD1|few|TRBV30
TGTGCCTGGAGTCGGGACAGACAAGAGACCCAGTACTTC
CAWSRDRQETQYF
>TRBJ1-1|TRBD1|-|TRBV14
TGTGCCAGCAGCCGAAACAGGGGCAACACTGAAGCTTTCTTT
CASSRNRGNTEAFF
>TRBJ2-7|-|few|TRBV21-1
TGTGCCAGCAGCAAAGTGATTAGTAAGGAAGCGGGGGCGGGTGAGCAGTACTTC
CASSKVISKEAGAGEQYF
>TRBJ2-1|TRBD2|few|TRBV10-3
TGTGCCATCAGTGACATGGGAGGGAGGGCCGGTGAGCAGTTCTTC
CAISDMGGRAGEQFF
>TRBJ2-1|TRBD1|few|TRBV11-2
TGTGCCAGCAGCTTAAAGGACAGGGGGTGGGCCACAATAGGTGAGCAGTTCTTC
CASSLKDRGWATIGEQFF
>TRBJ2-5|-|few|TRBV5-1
TGCGCCAGCAGCTTGTGGAGGGACCAGCAGACCCAGTACTTC
CASSLWRDQQTQYF
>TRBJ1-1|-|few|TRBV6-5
TGTGCCAGCAGTTACTCGAACATGAACACTGAAGCTTTCTTT
CASSYSNMNTEAFF
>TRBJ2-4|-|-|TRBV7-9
TGTGCCAGCAACACACAGGGAGTAAAAAACATTCAGTACTTC
CASNTQGVKNIQYF
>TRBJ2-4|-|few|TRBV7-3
TGTGCCAGCAGCTTAGATCAGGGCGGAAGCTCAGCCAAAAACATTCAGTACTTC
CASSLDQGGSSAKNIQYF
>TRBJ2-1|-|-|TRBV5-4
TGTGCCAGCAGCCTGCCGGGGATTAGCTCCTACAATGAGCAGTTCTTC
CASSLPGISSYNEQFF
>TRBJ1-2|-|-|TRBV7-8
TGTGCCAGCGGCCGGGATCCAGGATATGGCTACACCTTC
CASGRDPGYGYTF
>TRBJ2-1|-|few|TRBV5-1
TGCGCCAGCAGCTTGGTTGAGAATGAGCAGTTCTTC
CASSLVENEQFF
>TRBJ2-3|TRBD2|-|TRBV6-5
TGTGCCAGCAACCTAGCGGGAGCTCCAGATACGCAGTATTTT
CASNLAGAPDTQYF
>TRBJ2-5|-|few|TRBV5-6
TGTGCCAGCAGCTTAAGGGGTTCAGGATTCCAAGAGACCCAGTACTTC
CASSLRGSGFQETQYF
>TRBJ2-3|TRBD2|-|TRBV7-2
TGTGCCAGCAGCTTCGGGACTAGCGGGGGGGCCGCAGATACGCAGTATTTT
CASSFGTSGGAADTQYF
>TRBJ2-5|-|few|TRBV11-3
TGTGCCAGCAGCTTAGAGGAGGACCACGGGCGAGAGACCCAGTACTTC
CASSLEEDHGRETQYF
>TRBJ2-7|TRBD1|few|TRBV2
TGTGCCAGCAGTGAACAGGGGGCCAACGAGCAGTACTTC
CASSEQGANEQYF
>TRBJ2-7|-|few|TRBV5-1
TGCGCCAGCAGCTTGGACCAGGGGACCTACGAGCAGTACTTC
CASSLDQGTYEQYF
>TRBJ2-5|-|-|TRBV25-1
TGTGCCAGCAGTGAGAGGAATAACTACCATCTAGCGGAGACCCAGTACTTC
CASSERNNYHLAETQYF
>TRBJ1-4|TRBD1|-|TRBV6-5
TGTGCCAGCAAAGGGACAGGGGACTTTTTGGTTTTT
CASKGTGDFLVF
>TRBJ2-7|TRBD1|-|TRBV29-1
TGCAGCGTTGAACCTTTTGGGACAGGGACATACGAGCAGTACTTC
CSVEPFGTGTYEQYF
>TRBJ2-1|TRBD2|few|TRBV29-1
TGCAGCGTTGCCAAGCTAGCGGGGGCCCCCCATGAGCAGTTCTTC
CSVAKLAGAPHEQFF
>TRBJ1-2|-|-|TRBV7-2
TGTGCCAGCAGCTCCTACTATGGCTACACCTTC
CASSSYYGYTF
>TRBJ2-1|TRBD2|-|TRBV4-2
TGTGCCAGCAGCCAAGATGGGAGGGGAAGCTCCTACAATGAGCAGTTCTTC
CASSQDGRGSSYNEQFF
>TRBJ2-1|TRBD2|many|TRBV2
TGTTCCTCGGCGAGGGAGGGATCCTACAATGAGCAGTTCTTC
CSSAREGSYNEQFF
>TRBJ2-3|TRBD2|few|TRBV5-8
TGTGCCAGCAGCTTGTACGCGGGAGGGGGAGATACGCAGTATTTT
CASSLYAGGGDTQYF